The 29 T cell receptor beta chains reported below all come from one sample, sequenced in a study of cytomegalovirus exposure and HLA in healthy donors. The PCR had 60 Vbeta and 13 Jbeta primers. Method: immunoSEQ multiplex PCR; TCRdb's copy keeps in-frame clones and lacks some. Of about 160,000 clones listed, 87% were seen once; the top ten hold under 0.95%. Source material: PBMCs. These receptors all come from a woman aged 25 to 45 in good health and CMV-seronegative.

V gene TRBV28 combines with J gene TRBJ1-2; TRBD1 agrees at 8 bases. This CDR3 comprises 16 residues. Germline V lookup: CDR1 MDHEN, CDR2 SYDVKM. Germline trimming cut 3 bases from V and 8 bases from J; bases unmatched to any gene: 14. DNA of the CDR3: TGTGCCAGCAGTTTCAGCTGGACAGGGTCGACAGCCGGCTACACCTTC. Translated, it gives CASSFSWTGSTAGYTF.

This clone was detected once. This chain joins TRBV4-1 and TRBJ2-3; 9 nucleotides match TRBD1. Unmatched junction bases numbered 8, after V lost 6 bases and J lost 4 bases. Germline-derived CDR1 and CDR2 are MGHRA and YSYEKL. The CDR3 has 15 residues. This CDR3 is CASRRTGGRADTQYF. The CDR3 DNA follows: TGCGCCAGCAGACGTACAGGGGGCAGGGCAGATACGCAGTATTTT.

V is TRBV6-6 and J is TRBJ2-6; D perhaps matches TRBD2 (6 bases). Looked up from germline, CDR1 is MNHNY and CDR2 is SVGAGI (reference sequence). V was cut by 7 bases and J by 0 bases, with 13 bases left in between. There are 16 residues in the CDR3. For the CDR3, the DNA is TGTGCCAGCAATAGACTAGGGGCCTCTGGGGCCAACGTCCTGACTTTC. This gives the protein CASNRLGASGANVLTF.

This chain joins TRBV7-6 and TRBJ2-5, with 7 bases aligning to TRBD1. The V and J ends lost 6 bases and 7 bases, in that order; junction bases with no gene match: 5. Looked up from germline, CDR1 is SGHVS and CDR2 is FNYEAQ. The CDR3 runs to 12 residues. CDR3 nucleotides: TGTGCCAGCAGTAAGACAGGGACGACCCAGTACTTC. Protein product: CASSKTGTTQYF. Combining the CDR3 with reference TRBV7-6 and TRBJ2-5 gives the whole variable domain GAGVSQSPRYKVTKRGQDVALRCDPISGHVSLYWYRQALGQGPEFLTYFNYEAQQDKSGLPNDRFSAERPEGSISTLTIQRTEQRDSAMYRCASSKTGTTQYFGPGTRLLVL.

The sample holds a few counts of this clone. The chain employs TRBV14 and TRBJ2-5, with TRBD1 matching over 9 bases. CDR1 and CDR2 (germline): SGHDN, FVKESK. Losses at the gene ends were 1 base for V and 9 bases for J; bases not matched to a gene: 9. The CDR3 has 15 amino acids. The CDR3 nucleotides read TGTGCCAGCAGCCAAGCGGGACAGGGTCAATGGGCCCAGTACTTC. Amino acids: CASSQAGQGQWAQYF.

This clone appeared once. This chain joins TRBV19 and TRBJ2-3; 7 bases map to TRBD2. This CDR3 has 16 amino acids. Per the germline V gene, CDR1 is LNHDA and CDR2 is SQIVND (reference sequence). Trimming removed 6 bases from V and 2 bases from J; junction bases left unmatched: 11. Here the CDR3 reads CASRRGWGKDTDTQYF. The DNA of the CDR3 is TGTGCCAGTAGGCGGGGGTGGGGGAAGGACACAGATACGCAGTATTTT.

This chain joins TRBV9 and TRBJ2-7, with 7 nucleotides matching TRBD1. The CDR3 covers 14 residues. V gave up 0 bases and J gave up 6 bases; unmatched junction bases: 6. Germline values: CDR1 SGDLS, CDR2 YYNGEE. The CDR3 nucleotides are TGTGCCAGCAGCGTAGTAGGCGACAGGGCCGAGCAGTACTTC. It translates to CASSVVGDRAEQYF.

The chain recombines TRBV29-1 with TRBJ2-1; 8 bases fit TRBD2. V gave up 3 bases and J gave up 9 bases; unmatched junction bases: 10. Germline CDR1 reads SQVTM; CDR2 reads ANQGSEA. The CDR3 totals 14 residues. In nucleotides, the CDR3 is TGCAGCGTTGAGGCCCTAGCGGGTTACGGTGAGCAGTTCTTC. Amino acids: CSVEALAGYGEQFF.

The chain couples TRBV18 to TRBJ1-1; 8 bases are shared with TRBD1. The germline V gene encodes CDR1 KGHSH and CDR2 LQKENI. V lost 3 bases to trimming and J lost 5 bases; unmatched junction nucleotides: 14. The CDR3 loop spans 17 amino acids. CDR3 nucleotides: TGTGCCAGCTCACCCCCAGGGGGCGCCTCCCTCGGGACTGAAGCTTTCTTT. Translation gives CASSPPGGASLGTEAFF.

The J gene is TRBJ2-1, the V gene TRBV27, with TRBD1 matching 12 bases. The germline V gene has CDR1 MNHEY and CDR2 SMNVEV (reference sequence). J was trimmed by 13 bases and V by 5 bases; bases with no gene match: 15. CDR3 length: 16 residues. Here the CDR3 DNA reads TGTGCCAGCAGTAGGACACCGGGACAGGGGGCTATAGAACAGTTCTTC. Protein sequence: CASSRTPGQGAIEQFF.

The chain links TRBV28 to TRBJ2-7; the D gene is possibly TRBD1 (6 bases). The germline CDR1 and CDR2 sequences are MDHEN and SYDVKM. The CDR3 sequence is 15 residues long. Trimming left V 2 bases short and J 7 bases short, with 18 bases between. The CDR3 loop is CASSLRQVTGLEQYF. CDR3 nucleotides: TGTGCCAGCAGTTTACGACAGGTTACAGGTCTGGAGCAGTACTTC. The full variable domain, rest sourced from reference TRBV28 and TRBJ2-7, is DVKVTQSSRYLVKRTGEKVFLECVQDMDHENMFWYRQDPGLGLRLIYFSYDVKMKEKGDIPEGYSVSREKKERFSLILESASTNQTSMYLCASSLRQVTGLEQYFGPGTRLTVT.

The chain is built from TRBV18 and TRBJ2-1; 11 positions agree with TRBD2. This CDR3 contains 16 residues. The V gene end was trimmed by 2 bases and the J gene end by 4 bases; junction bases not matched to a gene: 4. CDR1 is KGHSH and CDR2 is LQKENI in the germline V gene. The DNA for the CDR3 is TGTGCCAGCTCACCAATAGCGGGGGGGGAATACAATGAGCAGTTCTTC. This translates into CASSPIAGGEYNEQFF. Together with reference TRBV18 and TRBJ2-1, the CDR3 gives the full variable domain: NAGVMQNPRHLVRRRGQEARLRCSPMKGHSHVYWYRQLPEEGLKFMVYLQKENIIDESGMPKERFSAEFPKEGPSILRIQQVVRGDSAAYFCASSPIAGGEYNEQFFGPGTRLTVL.

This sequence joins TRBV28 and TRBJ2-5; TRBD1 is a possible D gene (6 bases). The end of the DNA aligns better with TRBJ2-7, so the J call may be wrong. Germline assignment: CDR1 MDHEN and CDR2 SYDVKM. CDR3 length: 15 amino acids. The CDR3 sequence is CASINPGASSYEQYF. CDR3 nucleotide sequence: TGTGCCAGCATTAATCCAGGGGCGAGCTCCTACGAGCAGTACTTC.

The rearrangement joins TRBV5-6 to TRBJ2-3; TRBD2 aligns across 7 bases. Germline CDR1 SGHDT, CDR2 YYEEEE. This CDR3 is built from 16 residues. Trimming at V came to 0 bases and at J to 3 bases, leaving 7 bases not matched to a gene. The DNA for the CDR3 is TGTGCCAGCAGCTTGGAAGGGAGGGTGTGGACAGATACGCAGTATTTT. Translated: CASSLEGRVWTDTQYF.

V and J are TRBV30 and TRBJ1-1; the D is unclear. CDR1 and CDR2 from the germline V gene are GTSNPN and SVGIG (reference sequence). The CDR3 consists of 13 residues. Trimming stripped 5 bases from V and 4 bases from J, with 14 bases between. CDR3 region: CAWGPGVCTEAFF. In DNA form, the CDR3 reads TGTGCCTGGGGCCCCGGGGTTTGCACTGAAGCTTTCTTT.

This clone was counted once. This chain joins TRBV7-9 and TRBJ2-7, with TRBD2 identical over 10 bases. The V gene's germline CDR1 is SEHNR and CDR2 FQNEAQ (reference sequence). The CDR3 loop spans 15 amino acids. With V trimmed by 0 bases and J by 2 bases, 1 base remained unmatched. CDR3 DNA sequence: TGTGCCAGCAGCTTAGCCAGCGGGAGGGCCTACGAGCAGTACTTC. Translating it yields CASSLASGRAYEQYF.

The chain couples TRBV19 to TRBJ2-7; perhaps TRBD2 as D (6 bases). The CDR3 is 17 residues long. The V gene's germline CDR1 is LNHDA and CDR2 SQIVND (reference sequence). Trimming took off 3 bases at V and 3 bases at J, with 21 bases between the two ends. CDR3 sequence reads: CASSMTGAALGGYEQYF. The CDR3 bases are TGTGCCAGTAGTATGACTGGGGCGGCCCTCGGGGGCTACGAGCAGTACTTC.

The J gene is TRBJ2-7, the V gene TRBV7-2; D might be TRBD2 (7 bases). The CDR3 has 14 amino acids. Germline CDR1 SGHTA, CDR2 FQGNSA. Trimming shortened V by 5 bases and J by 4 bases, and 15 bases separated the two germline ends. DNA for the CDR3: TGTGCCAGCAGCCTGGCGGGGGCCCTGTACGAGCAGTACTTC. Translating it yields CASSLAGALYEQYF.

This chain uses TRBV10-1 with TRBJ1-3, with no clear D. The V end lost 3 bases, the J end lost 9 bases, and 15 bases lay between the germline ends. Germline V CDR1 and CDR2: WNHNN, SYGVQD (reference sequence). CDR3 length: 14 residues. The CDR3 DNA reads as TGCGCCAGCAGTGATCCCCGGGGATCGGGCACCATATATTTT. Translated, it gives CASSDPRGSGTIYF.

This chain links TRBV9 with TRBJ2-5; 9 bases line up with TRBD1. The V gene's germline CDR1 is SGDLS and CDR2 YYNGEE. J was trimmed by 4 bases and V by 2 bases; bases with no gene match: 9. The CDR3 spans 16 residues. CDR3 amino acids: CASSVEGQGSLETQYF. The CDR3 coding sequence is TGTGCCAGCAGCGTCGAAGGACAGGGGAGTTTAGAGACCCAGTACTTC.

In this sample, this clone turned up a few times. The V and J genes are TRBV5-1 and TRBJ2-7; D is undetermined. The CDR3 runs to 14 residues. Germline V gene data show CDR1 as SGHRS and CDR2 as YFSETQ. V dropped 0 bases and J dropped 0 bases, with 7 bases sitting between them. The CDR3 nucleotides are TGCGCCAGCAGCTTGGATGCGCACTCCTACGAGCAGTACTTC. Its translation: CASSLDAHSYEQYF.

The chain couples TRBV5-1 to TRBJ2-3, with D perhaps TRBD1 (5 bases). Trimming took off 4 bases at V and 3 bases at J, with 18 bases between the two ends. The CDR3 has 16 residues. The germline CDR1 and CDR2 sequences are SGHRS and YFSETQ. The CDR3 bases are TGCGCCAGCAGCCCAGGGTTTCCCCTACGAACAGATACGCAGTATTTT. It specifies CASSPGFPLRTDTQYF.

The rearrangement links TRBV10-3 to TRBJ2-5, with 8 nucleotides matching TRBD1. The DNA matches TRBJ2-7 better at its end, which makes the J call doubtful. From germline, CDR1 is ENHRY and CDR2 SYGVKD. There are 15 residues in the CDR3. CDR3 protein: CAISEGQGSSYEQYF. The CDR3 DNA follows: TGTGCCATCAGTGAGGGACAGGGATCCTCCTACGAGCAGTACTTC.

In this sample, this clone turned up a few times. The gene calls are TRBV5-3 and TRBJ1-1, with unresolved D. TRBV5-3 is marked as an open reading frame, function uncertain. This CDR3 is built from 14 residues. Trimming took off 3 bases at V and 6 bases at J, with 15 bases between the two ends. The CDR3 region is CARSSKEDRAEAFF. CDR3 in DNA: TGTGCCAGAAGCTCGAAGGAGGATCGGGCTGAAGCTTTCTTT.

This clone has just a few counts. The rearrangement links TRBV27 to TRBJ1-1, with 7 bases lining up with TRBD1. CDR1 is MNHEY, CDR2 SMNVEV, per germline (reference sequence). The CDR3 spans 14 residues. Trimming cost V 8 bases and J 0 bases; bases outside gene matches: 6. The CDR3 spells CASYPDRVNTEAFF. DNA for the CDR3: TGTGCCAGCTACCCAGACAGGGTGAACACTGAAGCTTTCTTT.

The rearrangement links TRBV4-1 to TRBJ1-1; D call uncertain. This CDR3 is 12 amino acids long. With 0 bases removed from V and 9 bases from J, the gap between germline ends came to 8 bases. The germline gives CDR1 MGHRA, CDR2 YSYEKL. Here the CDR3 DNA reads TGCGCCAGCAGCCAAGATTTCGGTAAAGCTTTCTTT. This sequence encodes CASSQDFGKAFF.

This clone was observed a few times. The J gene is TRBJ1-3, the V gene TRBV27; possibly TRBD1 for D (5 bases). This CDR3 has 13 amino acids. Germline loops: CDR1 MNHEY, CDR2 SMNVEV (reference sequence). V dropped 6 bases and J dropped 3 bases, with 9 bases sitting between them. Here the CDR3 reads CASSPGHGNTIYF. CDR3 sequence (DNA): TGTGCCAGCAGCCCAGGACATGGAAACACCATATATTTT.

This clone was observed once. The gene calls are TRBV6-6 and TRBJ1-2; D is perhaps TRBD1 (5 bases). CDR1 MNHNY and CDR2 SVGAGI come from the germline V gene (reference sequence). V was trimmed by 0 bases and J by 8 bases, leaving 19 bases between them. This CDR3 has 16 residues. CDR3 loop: CASSYSSRADPNGYTF. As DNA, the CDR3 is TGTGCCAGCAGTTACTCGAGCAGGGCAGACCCCAACGGCTACACCTTC.

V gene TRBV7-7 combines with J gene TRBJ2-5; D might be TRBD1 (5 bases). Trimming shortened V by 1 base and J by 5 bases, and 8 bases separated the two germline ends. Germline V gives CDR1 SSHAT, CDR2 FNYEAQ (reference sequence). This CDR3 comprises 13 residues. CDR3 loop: CASSLVKGETQYF. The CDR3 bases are TGTGCCAGCAGCTTAGTAAAGGGGGAGACCCAGTACTTC.